Below, one T cell receptor (beta chain) is given with its context. The junction departs from germline at one end; a sequencing error may be responsible. This sample stems from a study of shared clonotypes between healthy human individuals. It was across several immunoSEQ plates that each subset's genomic DNA was evenly split. Spread over ten immunoSEQ deep assay plates, unsorted PBMC DNA underwent sequencing. Sequencing was performed with immunoSEQ multiplex PCR; in TCRdb, only in-frame clones are kept and a portion is missing. The sample records more than 400,000 clones, over 70% being singletons. This CDR3 region has 15 residues. Germline CDR1 SGHRS, CDR2 YFSETQ.

The sample taken for sequencing was PBMCs. This clonotype originated in a woman aged 40 to 49 in good health. Some clones in this sample may be carry-over from other donors' samples. V and J are TRBV5-1 and TRBJ2-5, with D perhaps matching TRBD1 (5 bases). DNA of the CDR3: TGTGCCAGCAGCCCTGTGGGCAGGGTGCAAGAGACCCAGTACTTC. Amino acid sequence: CASSPVGRVQETQYF.